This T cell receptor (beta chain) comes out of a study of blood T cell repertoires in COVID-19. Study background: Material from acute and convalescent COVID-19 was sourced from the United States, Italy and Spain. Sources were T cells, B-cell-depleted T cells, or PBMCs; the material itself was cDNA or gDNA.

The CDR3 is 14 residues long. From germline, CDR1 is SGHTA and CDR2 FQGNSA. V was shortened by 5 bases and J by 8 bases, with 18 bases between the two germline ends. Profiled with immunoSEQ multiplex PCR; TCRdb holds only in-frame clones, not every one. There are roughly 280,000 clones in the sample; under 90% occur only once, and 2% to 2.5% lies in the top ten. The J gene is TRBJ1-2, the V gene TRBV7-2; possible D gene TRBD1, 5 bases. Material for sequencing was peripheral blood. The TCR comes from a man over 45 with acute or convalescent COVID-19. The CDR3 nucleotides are TGTGCCAGCAGCGCCAGACCCGGACAAAAAGGCTACACCTTC. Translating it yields CASSARPGQKGYTF.